A single sample is the source of the 5 T cell receptor beta chains below, sequenced in a study of T cell changes during pregnancy in multiple sclerosis (dated by TCRdb to between 2018 and 2020). The library was built by means of the immunoSEQ multiplex PCR assay. This immuneACCESS table, as held by TCRdb, lists in-frame sequences with V and J called but not all clones. Of the missing ones, under half trace to an unresolved V gene in checked studies; the others have no known cause. The sample table shows around 37,000 clones, and roughly nine tenths are seen once. The top ten hold 5.5% to 7% of the sample. Sample: CD8+ T cells from peripheral blood mononuclear cells, taken in the second trimester of pregnancy. The source is a female donor with multiple sclerosis, enrolled in a pregnancy study.

The chain couples TRBV2 to TRBJ1-1, with a possible D match to TRBD1 (6 bases). V lost 6 bases and J 0 bases, leaving 11 bases between the germline ends. The V gene's germline CDR1 is SNHLY and CDR2 FYNNEI. The CDR3 contains 14 residues. CDR3 residues: CASSYRVLNTEAFF. Here the CDR3 DNA reads TGTGCCAGCAGCTACAGGGTATTGAACACTGAAGCTTTCTTT.

This clone was detected once. The genes are TRBV29-1 and TRBJ1-1; TRBD1 matches 8 bases. Germline loops: CDR1 SQVTM, CDR2 ANQGSEA. V trimming: 1 base; J trimming: 4 bases; junction bases outside the gene matches: 8. The CDR3 runs to 15 residues. In DNA form, the CDR3 reads TGCAGCGTTGAAGGGTCAGGGGGCGTTGGCACTGAAGCTTTCTTT. Translated: CSVEGSGGVGTEAFF.

The chain couples TRBV7-2 to TRBJ1-2; TRBD1 might be the D (5 bases). The germline CDR1 and CDR2 sequences are SGHTA and FQGNSA. Trimming stripped 1 base from V and 5 bases from J, with 11 bases between. The CDR3 consists of 14 residues. The CDR3 region is CASSLEDTGYGYTF. For the CDR3, the DNA is TGTGCCAGCAGCTTAGAAGACACAGGTTATGGCTACACCTTC. Full variable domain (outside the CDR3, taken from reference TRBV7-2 and TRBJ1-2): GAGVSQSPSNKVTEKGKDVELRCDPISGHTALYWYRQSLGQGLEFLIYFQGNSAPDKSGLPSDRFSAERTGGSVSTLTIQRTQQEDSAVYLCASSLEDTGYGYTFGSGTRLTVV.

The rearrangement links TRBV14 to TRBJ2-5; tentative D call: TRBD1 (5 bases). V dropped 1 base and J dropped 3 bases, with 15 bases sitting between them. The CDR3 has 16 amino acids. Looked up from germline, CDR1 is SGHDN and CDR2 is FVKESK. The CDR3 is CASSQGEWTQKETQYF. CDR3 nucleotide sequence: TGTGCCAGCAGCCAAGGGGAATGGACACAGAAAGAGACCCAGTACTTC.

CDR3 amino acids: CASSHISGRGTEAFF. The DNA for the CDR3 is TGTGCCAGTAGTCATATCAGTGGAAGGGGCACTGAAGCTTTCTTT. The chain uses TRBV19 and TRBJ1-1; D perhaps matches TRBD1 (5 bases). V was shortened by 5 bases and J by 4 bases, with 17 bases between the two germline ends. This CDR3 contains 15 residues. CDR1 and CDR2 from the germline V gene are LNHDA and SQIVND (reference sequence).